This TCR beta chain emerged from a study of cytomegalovirus exposure and HLA in healthy donors. Concerning this clone itself: The antigen remains unidentified.

Whole-study findings and limits: There were about 160 TCR beta chains listed as cytomegalovirus-associated. A likely sequencing artifact accounted for one observed cluster of highly shared sequence variants.

This PCR relied on a set of 60 Vbeta primers and 13 Jbeta primers. The data were produced by immunoSEQ multiplex PCR, yet TCRdb's version contains in-frame clones alone and is incomplete. Of more than 100,000 clones in the sample, 75% to 80% were seen once. The receptor was isolated from a woman aged 60-75 years in good health and CMV-seronegative. Specimen: PBMCs.

CDR3 in amino acids: CASSLVLVASENEQFF. The CDR3 region has the DNA TGCGCCAGCAGCTTGGTGCTAGTTGCTAGCGAGAATGAGCAGTTCTTC. The genes are TRBV5-1 and TRBJ2-1; the D gene is possibly TRBD2 (6 bases). This CDR3 region has 16 residues. CDR1 is SGHRS and CDR2 is YFSETQ in the germline V gene. With 0 bases removed from V and 7 bases from J, the gap between germline ends came to 17 bases.